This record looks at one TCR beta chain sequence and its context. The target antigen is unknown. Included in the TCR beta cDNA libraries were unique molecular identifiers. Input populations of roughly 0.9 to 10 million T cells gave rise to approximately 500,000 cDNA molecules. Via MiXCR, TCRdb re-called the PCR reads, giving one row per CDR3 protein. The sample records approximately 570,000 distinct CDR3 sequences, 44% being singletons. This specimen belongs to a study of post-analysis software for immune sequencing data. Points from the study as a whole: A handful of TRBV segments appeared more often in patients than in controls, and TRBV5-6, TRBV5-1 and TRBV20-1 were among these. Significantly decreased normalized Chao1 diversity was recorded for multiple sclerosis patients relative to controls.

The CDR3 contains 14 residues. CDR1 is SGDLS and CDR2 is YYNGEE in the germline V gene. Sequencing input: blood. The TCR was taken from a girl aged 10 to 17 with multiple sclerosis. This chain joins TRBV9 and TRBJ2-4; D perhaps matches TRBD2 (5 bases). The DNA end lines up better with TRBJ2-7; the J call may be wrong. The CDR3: CASSVGGYPHEQYF. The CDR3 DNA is TGTGCCAGCAGCGTAGGAGGGTATCCCCACGAGCAGTACTTC.